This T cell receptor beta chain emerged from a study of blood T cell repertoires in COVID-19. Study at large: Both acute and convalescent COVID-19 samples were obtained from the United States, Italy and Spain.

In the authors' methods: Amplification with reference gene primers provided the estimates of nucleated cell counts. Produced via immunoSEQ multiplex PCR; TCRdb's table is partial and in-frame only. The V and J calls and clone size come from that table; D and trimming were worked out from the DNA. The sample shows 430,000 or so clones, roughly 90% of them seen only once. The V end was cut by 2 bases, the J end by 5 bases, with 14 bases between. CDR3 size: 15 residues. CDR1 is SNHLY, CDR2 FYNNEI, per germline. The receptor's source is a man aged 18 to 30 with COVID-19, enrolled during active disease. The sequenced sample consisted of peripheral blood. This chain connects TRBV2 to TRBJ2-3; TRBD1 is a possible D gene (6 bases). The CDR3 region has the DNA TGTGCCAGCAGTGAATATGGGGGCTCGGGAGATACGCAGTATTTT. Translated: CASSEYGGSGDTQYF.